The 5 T cell receptor beta chains below come from one sample, sequenced in a study of human T cells and chemical hapten exposure (dated by TCRdb to the early 2020s). The time point label, as the study defines it: patch test 1, 2 weeks after DPC sensitization. The treatment or condition label corresponds to: therapeutic diphenylcyclopropenone sensitization with weekly scalp DPC. The library was prepared using RACE. Reads for this sample came from a NextSeq 500. Through fastp at Q25 and MiXCR, TCRdb rebuilt clones from the public reads, retaining in-frame beta chains. Each CDR3 protein appears once, grouped with its most common genes and DNA. The sample table shows approximately 74,000 distinct CDR3 sequences, and approximately 29% are seen once. 8.9% of the sample goes to the ten largest clones. The source material was whole blood, sampled in connection with sensitization to the hapten diphenylcyclopropenone (DPC). The origin of the receptors is a man aged 35-49 years with alopecia areata. Some clones in this sample may be carry-over from other donors' samples.

J is TRBJ1-6 and V is TRBV28; 9 positions match TRBD1. The CDR3 consists of 17 residues. Germline CDR1 MDHEN, CDR2 SYDVKM. J lost 10 bases, V lost 2 bases, and 12 bases had no gene match. The CDR3 DNA reads TGTGCCAGCAGTTTACCGGAGGTGGGACAGGGCTTCTCACCCCTCCACTTT. It encodes CASSLPEVGQGFSPLHF.

V and J are TRBV20-1 and TRBJ2-1; 9 bases map to TRBD1. The germline CDR1 and CDR2 sequences are DFQATT and SNEGSKA (reference sequence). V lost 0 bases to trimming and J lost 2 bases; unmatched junction nucleotides: 5. The CDR3 totals 16 residues. The CDR3 protein is CSARETGGITYNEQFF. As DNA, the CDR3 is TGCAGTGCTAGAGAGACAGGGGGGATAACCTACAATGAGCAGTTCTTC.

This clonotype was seen a handful of times. The chain employs TRBV6-2 or TRBV6-3 and TRBJ2-7; the match to TRBD2 covers 11 bases. Germline V gene lookup returns CDR1 MNHEY and CDR2 SVGEGT. J lost 5 bases, V lost 5 bases, and 5 bases had no gene match. The CDR3 totals 14 residues. CDR3 amino acids: CASSILAGEDEQYF. The DNA for the CDR3 is TGTGCCAGCAGTATACTAGCGGGAGAAGACGAGCAGTACTTC.

This clonotype was counted between two and nine times. The rearrangement links TRBV7-9 to TRBJ2-4; D might be TRBD2 (6 bases). CDR1 and CDR2 (germline): SEHNR, FQNEAQ (reference sequence). Trimming removed 0 bases from V and 2 bases from J, with 17 bases in between. The CDR3 spans 18 residues. The CDR3 bases are TGTGCCAGCAGCTTAGCTCAGACGATGGAGGGATCCAAAAACATTCAGTACTTC. This codes for CASSLAQTMEGSKNIQYF.

The genes are TRBV7-9 and TRBJ2-4, with 11 bases matching TRBD2. The CDR3 extends over 13 amino acids. V lost 7 bases, J lost 7 bases, and 3 bases stayed unmatched. CDR1 and CDR2 (germline): SEHNR, FQNEAQ (reference sequence). In DNA, the CDR3 is TGTGCCAGCACGGCTAGCGGGAGGAACATTCAGTACTTC. Its protein product is CASTASGRNIQYF.